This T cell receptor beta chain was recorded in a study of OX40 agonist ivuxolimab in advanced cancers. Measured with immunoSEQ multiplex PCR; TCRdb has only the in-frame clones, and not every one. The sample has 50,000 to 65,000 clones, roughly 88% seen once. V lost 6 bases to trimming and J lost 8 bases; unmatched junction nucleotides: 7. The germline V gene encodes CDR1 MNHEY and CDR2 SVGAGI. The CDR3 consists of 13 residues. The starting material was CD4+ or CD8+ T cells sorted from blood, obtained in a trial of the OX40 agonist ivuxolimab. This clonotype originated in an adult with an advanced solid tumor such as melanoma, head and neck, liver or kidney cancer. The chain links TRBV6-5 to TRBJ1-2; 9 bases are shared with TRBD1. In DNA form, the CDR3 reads TGTGCCAGCAGCCTCGGACAGGGGAACGGCTACACCTTC. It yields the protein CASSLGQGNGYTF.